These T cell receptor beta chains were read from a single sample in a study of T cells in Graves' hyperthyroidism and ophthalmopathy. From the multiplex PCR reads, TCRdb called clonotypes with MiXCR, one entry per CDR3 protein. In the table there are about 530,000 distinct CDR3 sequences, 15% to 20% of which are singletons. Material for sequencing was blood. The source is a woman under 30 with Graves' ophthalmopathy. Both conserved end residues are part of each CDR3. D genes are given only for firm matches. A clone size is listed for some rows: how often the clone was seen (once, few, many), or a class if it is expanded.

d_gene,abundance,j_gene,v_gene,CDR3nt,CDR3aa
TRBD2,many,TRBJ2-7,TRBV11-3,TGTGCCAGCAGCTACCTCGGGGGGAACTACGAGCAGTACTTC,CASSYLGGNYEQYF
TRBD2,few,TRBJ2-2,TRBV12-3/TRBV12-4,TGTGCCAGCAGTTTATGGTCTAGCGGGGGACTTGGAGATACCGGGGAGCTGTTTTTT,CASSLWSSGGLGDTGELFF
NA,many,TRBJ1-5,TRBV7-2,TGTGCCAGCAGCTCAAGCGCGGGACACCTTCAGCCCCAGCATTTT,CASSSSAGHLQPQHF
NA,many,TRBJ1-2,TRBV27,TGTGCCAGCAGTTTACGACGAACCCCTGGAGTTATGGAGGGCTACACCTTC,CASSLRRTPGVMEGYTF
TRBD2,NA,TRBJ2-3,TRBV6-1,TGTGCCAGCAGTGCTCTAGCGGGGACGGATACGCAGTATTTT,CASSALAGTDTQYF
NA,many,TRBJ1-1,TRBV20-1,TGCAGTGCTAACCCCGGGACGGTGAACACTGAAGCTTTCTTT,CSANPGTVNTEAFF
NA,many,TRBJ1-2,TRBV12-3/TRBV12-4,TGTGCCAGCAGTTCTCGACCCACGAACTATGGCTACACCTTC,CASSSRPTNYGYTF
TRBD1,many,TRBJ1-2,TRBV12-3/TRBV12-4,TGTGCCAGCAGTCCCGGACAGGGGGAAGTTTATGGCTACACCTTC,CASSPGQGEVYGYTF
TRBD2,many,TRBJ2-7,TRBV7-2,TGTGCCAGCAGCTTTCCAGCGGGAGGGCTCTACGAGCAGTACTTC,CASSFPAGGLYEQYF
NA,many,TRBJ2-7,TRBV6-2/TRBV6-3,TGTGCCAGCAGTTCCCCGCATGGGGGTTACGAGCAGTACTTC,CASSSPHGGYEQYF
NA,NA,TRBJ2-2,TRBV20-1,TGCAGTGCTATACGACCTAACACCGGGGAGCTGTTTTTT,CSAIRPNTGELFF
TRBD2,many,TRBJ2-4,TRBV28,TGTGCCAGCAGTTTAAGCGGGAGGGGAGCCAAAAACATTCAGTACTTC,CASSLSGRGAKNIQYF
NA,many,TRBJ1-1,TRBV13,TGTGCCAGCAGCTTTCTCCCCTTTCAGCCTGAAGCTTTCTTT,CASSFLPFQPEAFF
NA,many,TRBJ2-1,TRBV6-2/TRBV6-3,TGTGCCAGCCGGGCAGGGGCCTCGGTGGTTGAGCAGTTCTTC,CASRAGASVVEQFF
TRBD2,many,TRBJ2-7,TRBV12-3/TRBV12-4,TGTGCCAGCAGTTTACGACTAGCGGGAGAGGGAGAGCAGTACTTC,CASSLRLAGEGEQYF
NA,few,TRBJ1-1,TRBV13,TGTGCCAGCAGCTTCCTTGGTCGGGCCGGGAACACTGAAGCTTTCTTT,CASSFLGRAGNTEAFF
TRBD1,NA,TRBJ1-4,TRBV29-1,TGCAGCGTTGAAACAGGGGGCATTGAAAAACTGTTTTTT,CSVETGGIEKLFF
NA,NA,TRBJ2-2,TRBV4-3,TGCGCCAGCAGCCAAGGATGGGGCAGGGGATACACCGGGGAGCTGTTTTTT,CASSQGWGRGYTGELFF
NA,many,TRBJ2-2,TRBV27,TGTGCCAGCAGTTTATCTACAGGGAGTCTCCCCGGGGAGCTGTTTTTT,CASSLSTGSLPGELFF
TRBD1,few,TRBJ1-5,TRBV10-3,TGTGCCATCAGTGGGGGGCAGGGGGACCAGCCCCAGCATTTT,CAISGGQGDQPQHF
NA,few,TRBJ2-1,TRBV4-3,TGCGCCAGCAGCCAAGATAGGTTTGGGGTAAATGAGCAGTTCTTC,CASSQDRFGVNEQFF
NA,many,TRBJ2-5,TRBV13,TGTGCCAGCAGCTCTAGAGCAAGGGAGACCCAGTACTTC,CASSSRARETQYF
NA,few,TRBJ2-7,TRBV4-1,TGCGCCAGCAGCAACTTCGGGTCGGACGGCTCCTACGAGCAGTACTTC,CASSNFGSDGSYEQYF
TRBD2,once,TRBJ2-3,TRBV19,TGTGCCAGTAGTATTGCGGGAGGGCCTCCCACAGATACGCAGTATTTT,CASSIAGGPPTDTQYF
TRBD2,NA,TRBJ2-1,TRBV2,TGTGCCAGCAGTGTTGGTAGCGGGAGAACCAATGAGCAGTTCTTC,CASSVGSGRTNEQFF
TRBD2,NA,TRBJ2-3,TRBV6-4,TGTGCCAGCAGTGGGACTAGCGGGAGTGTGGATACGCAGTATTTT,CASSGTSGSVDTQYF
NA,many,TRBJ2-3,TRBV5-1,TGCGCCAGCAGCTCGGGACCATCACAGTATTTT,CASSSGPSQYF
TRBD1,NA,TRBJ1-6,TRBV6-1,TGTGCCAGCAGTTTGACAGGGGATAATTCACCCCTCCGCTTT,CASSLTGDNSPLRF
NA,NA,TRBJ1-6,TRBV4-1,TGCGCCAGCAGCCAAGAGACAGCGAGTAATTCACCCCTCCACTTT,CASSQETASNSPLHF
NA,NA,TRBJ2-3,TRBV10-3,TGTGCCATCAGCCGTGGGGGCACAGATACGCAGTATTTT,CAISRGGTDTQYF
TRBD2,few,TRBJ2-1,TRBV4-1,TGCGCCAGCAGCCAGGCGGCTAGCGGGAGGGCCGGAGATGAGCAGTTCTTC,CASSQAASGRAGDEQFF
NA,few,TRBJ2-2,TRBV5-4,TGTGCCAGCAGCCCGCAGGGTAACAGGGGGGGCACCGGGGAGCTGTTTTTT,CASSPQGNRGGTGELFF
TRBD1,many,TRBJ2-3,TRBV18,TGTGCCAGCTCACCACAGGGACAGCGTTCTAGCACAGATACGCAGTATTTT,CASSPQGQRSSTDTQYF
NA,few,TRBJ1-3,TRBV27,TGTGCCAGCAGTTTATTGGGAACTGGAAACACCATATATTTT,CASSLLGTGNTIYF
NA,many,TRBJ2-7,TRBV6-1,TGTGCCAGCAAACCGGGACAAAGCTCCTACGAGCAGTACTTC,CASKPGQSSYEQYF
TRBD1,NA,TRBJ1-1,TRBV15,TGTGCCACCAGCAGCAATCAGGGGGTGCTCACTGAAGCTTTCTTT,CATSSNQGVLTEAFF
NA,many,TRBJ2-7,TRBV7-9,TGTGCCAGCAGCCGAGAGGCGGGGACCTACGAGCAGTACTTC,CASSREAGTYEQYF
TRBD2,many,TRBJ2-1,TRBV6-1,TGTGCCAGTATTTTATTTTCCCTAGCGGGAGGAAGATACAATGAGCAGTTCTTC,CASILFSLAGGRYNEQFF